The 17 T cell receptor beta chains presented below share a single source sample, sequenced in a study of regulatory T cells in long-lasting Graves disease. CDR3-region Arm-PCR and iRepertoire HTBI primers produced the TCR beta libraries. TCRdb reprocessed the multiplex PCR reads with MiXCR, giving one entry per CDR3 protein. The sample shows 350,000 to 500,000 distinct CDR3 sequences, under 25% of them seen only once. Sample time point: persistent/refractory GD, antithyroid drugs over 5 years with positive TRAb. From RNA extracted from PBMCs, the TCR library was made. This sample comprised peripheral blood mononuclear cells (PBMCs), obtained when the disease was refractory, from a patient treated with antithyroid drugs. These receptors all stem from a female donor with Graves disease.

Ten or more counts support this clonotype. J is TRBJ1-1 and V is TRBV7-9; the D gene is possibly TRBD1 (6 bases). V was clipped by 5 bases and J by 5 bases, with 18 bases between them. This CDR3 is 15 amino acids long. The V gene's germline CDR1 is SEHNR and CDR2 FQNEAQ (reference sequence). The CDR3 DNA is TGTGCCAGCAGCCCGAGGTGGGGGGGCAATACTGAAGCTTTCTTT. Its protein is CASSPRWGGNTEAFF.

This clonotype was found many times. The V and J genes are TRBV28 and TRBJ2-7, with 12 nucleotides matching TRBD2. Germline CDR1 is MDHEN and CDR2 is SYDVKM. V lost 6 bases, J lost 4 bases, and 4 bases stayed unmatched. The CDR3 runs to 14 residues. In nucleotides, the CDR3 is TGTGCCAGCAGCCAAGGGACTAGCGGGTACGAGCAGTACTTC. It codes for CASSQGTSGYEQYF.

This chain joins TRBV2 and TRBJ2-7, with D perhaps matching TRBD1 (6 bases). Deletions cut 8 bases from V and 0 bases from J, with 17 bases between. Germline values: CDR1 SNHLY, CDR2 FYNNEI. The CDR3 runs 15 residues. CDR3 residues: CASGTGLVGSYEQYF. In DNA, the CDR3 is TGTGCCAGCGGTACAGGGCTGGTGGGCTCCTACGAGCAGTACTTC. Together with reference TRBV2 and TRBJ2-7, the CDR3 gives the full variable domain: EPEVTQTPSHQVTQMGQEVILRCVPISNHLYFYWYRQILGQKVEFLVSFYNNEISEKSEIFDDQFSVERPDGSNFTLKIRSTKLEDSAMYFCASGTGLVGSYEQYFGPGTRLTVT.

This clonotype was detected once. Relative to the germline gene, one junction end is altered; a read error may explain this. The chain recombines TRBV4-2 with TRBJ1-1, with D perhaps TRBD1 (5 bases). CDR3 length equals 16 residues. CDR1 and CDR2 from the germline V gene are LGHNA and YNFKEQ. The CDR3 nucleotides are TGTGCCAGCAACCAAGGCCGATTCAGGGTGAACACTGAAGCTTTCTTT. The encoded protein is CASNQGRFRVNTEAFF.

This clonotype showed up just a few times. V is TRBV28 and J is TRBJ2-7, with D possibly being TRBD2 (6 bases). Germline V gene lookup returns CDR1 MDHEN and CDR2 SYDVKM. The CDR3 has 15 residues. V lost 3 bases and J 6 bases, leaving 18 bases between the germline ends. CDR3 loop: CASSLPETGVREQYF. The CDR3 nucleotides are TGTGCCAGCAGTTTGCCGGAGACGGGAGTCCGCGAGCAGTACTTC.

This clonotype has just a few counts. The chain employs TRBV20-1 and TRBJ2-7; a possible D gene is TRBD2 (5 bases). The CDR3 loop spans 12 amino acids. V lost 3 bases and J 5 bases, leaving 11 bases between the germline ends. Per the germline V gene, CDR1 is DFQATT and CDR2 is SNEGSKA (reference sequence). The CDR3 DNA follows: TGCAGTGCTAGTCGGGGTTACAACGAGCAGTACTTC. Protein: CSASRGYNEQYF.

This clonotype has at least ten counts. V gene TRBV5-5 combines with J gene TRBJ2-7; TRBD1 matches at 9 bases. V shed 1 base and J 3 bases; nucleotides not matched to a gene: 5. The CDR3 is 15 amino acids. Germline V gene lookup returns CDR1 SGHKS and CDR2 YYEKEE (reference sequence). In DNA form, the CDR3 reads TGTGCCAGCAGCTTGACCGGGACAGGGTACTACGAGCAGTACTTC. Its translation is CASSLTGTGYYEQYF.

This clonotype was seen at least ten times. The rearrangement links TRBV12-3 or TRBV12-4 to TRBJ1-5, with TRBD1 as a possible D gene (6 bases). The CDR3 contains 16 residues. Trimming took off 2 bases at V and 2 bases at J, with 13 bases between the two ends. Here the CDR3 DNA reads TGTGCCAGCAGTTTACTACAGGGTTATCGCAATCAGCCCCAGCATTTT. This translates into CASSLLQGYRNQPQHF.

This clonotype was counted at least ten times. The rearrangement joins TRBV6-1 to TRBJ2-7; D gene ambiguous. Germline CDR1 reads MNHNS; CDR2 reads SASEGT. Trimming shortened V by 6 bases and J by 2 bases, and 8 bases separated the two germline ends. This CDR3 spans 12 amino acids. As DNA, the CDR3 is TGTGCCAGCAGATCCACAACCTACGAGCAGTACTTC. It codes for CASRSTTYEQYF.

This clonotype has at least ten counts. This chain uses TRBV6-5 with TRBJ2-5, with a weak D call TRBD2 (5 bases). The CDR3 has 19 residues. V was shortened by 0 bases and J by 0 bases, with 20 bases between the two germline ends. The germline V gene has CDR1 MNHEY and CDR2 SVGAGI. The CDR3 bases are TGTGCCAGCAGTTACTCCGGCGAAAGGGTAGGACTTTACCAAGAGACCCAGTACTTC. Translating gives CASSYSGERVGLYQETQYF.

At least ten counts were recorded for this clonotype. This chain links TRBV6-1 with TRBJ1-5; tentatively, D is TRBD1 (5 bases). The V and J ends lost 7 bases and 7 bases respectively, with 35 bases between them. Germline V gives CDR1 MNHNS, CDR2 SASEGT. This CDR3 has 20 amino acids. The CDR3 DNA is TGTGCCAGCATGGGATCGGGGATCAGAGGGGTTTACGTGGTATGGCAGCCCCAGCATTTT. Protein product: CASMGSGIRGVYVVWQPQHF.

In regard to this clonotype: A read error may explain this, as a much larger clone is one base away. The chain employs TRBV13 and TRBJ2-5; D is uncertain. The CDR3 extends over 12 amino acids. V dropped 4 bases and J dropped 7 bases, with 10 bases sitting between them. Germline values: CDR1 PRHDT, CDR2 FYEKMQ (reference sequence). CDR3 DNA: TGTGCCAGCAGCTCTATGCTCGGGACCCAGTACTTC. It is translated as CASSSMLGTQYF.

In DNA form, the CDR3 reads TGTGCCACCAGCAGAGATGCACTAGCGGGACAAAAAGAGACCCAGTACTTC. The encoded protein is CATSRDALAGQKETQYF. This rearrangement joins TRBV15 to TRBJ2-5; 10 bases align to TRBD2. Germline lookup yields CDR1 LNHNV and CDR2 YYDKDF (reference sequence). The CDR3 loop spans 17 amino acids. The J segment lost 3 bases and the V segment lost 0 bases, leaving 7 bases of the junction unmatched.

This clonotype appeared many times. The chain employs TRBV27 and TRBJ1-4, with D maybe TRBD1 (5 bases). V gave up 5 bases and J gave up 8 bases, with 18 bases separating them. The CDR3 has 15 amino acids. Germline values: CDR1 MNHEY, CDR2 SMNVEV (reference sequence). CDR3 sequence: CASSNDPAGGEKLFF. For the CDR3, the DNA is TGTGCCAGCAGTAACGACCCGGCCGGGGGGGAAAAACTGTTTTTT.

This clonotype has a handful of counts. The V gene is TRBV19, the J gene TRBJ1-2, with 9 bases that match TRBD1. Losses at the gene ends were 9 bases for V and 3 bases for J; bases not matched to a gene: 5. The CDR3 consists of 13 residues. The germline gives CDR1 LNHDA, CDR2 SQIVND (reference sequence). In DNA form, the CDR3 reads TGTGCCAGCCAAAGACAGGGGGACTATGGCTACACCTTC. It codes for CASQRQGDYGYTF.

V and J are TRBV27 and TRBJ2-7; perhaps TRBD2 as D (6 bases). Trimming shortened V by 5 bases and J by 1 base, and 12 bases separated the two germline ends. This CDR3 has 14 residues. Per germline, CDR1 MNHEY and CDR2 SMNVEV (reference sequence). The CDR3 reads CASSPLEGSYEQYF. The CDR3 DNA reads as TGTGCCAGCAGTCCCCTGGAGGGGTCCTACGAGCAGTACTTC.

CDR3: CASTNLAGGITGELFF. Here the CDR3 DNA reads TGTGCCAGCACCAACCTAGCGGGAGGGATTACCGGGGAGCTGTTTTTT. The chain employs TRBV5-4 and TRBJ2-2, with 12 positions matching TRBD2. Losses at the gene ends were 6 bases for V and 5 bases for J; bases not matched to a gene: 8. CDR3 size: 16 residues. The germline V gene has CDR1 SGHNT and CDR2 YYREEE (reference sequence). The full variable domain, completed using reference TRBV5-4 and TRBJ2-2, is ETGVTQSPTHLIKTRGQQVTLRCSSQSGHNTVSWYQQALGQGPQFIFQYYREEENGRGNFPPRFSGLQFPNYSSELNVNALELDDSALYLCASTNLAGGITGELFFGEGSRLTVL.